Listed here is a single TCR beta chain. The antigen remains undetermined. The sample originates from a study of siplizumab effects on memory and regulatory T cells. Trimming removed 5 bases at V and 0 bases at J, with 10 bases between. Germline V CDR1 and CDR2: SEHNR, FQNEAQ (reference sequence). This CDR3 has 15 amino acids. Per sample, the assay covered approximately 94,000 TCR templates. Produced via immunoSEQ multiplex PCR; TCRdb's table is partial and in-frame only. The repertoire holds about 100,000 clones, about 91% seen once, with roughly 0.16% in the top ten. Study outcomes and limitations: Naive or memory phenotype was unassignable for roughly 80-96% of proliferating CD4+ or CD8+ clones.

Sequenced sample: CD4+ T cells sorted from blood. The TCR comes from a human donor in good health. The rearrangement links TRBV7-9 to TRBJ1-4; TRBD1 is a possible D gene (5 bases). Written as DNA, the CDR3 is TGTGCCAGCAGCCCGGGACGGACAACTAATGAAAAACTGTTTTTT. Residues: CASSPGRTTNEKLFF.